This T cell receptor (beta chain) emerged from a study of response to subunit inactivated influenza vaccine. One entry per CDR3 protein results from TCRdb running MiXCR on the RT-PCR reads. There are about 480,000 distinct CDR3 sequences in the sample; over 10% occur only once, and about an eighth lies in the top ten. This clonotype was observed a handful of times. Per germline, CDR1 MNHEY and CDR2 SVGEGT. Trimming took off 3 bases at V and 3 bases at J, with 9 bases between the two ends. The CDR3 is 13 amino acids. The clonotype comes from a man aged 50 to 60 who received an inactivated influenza vaccine. Sequenced here: PBMCs from blood, sampled 40 to 50 days after vaccination. This chain links TRBV6-2 or TRBV6-3 with TRBJ2-7; D not certain. The CDR3 reads CASSYTEYYEQYF. Written as DNA, the CDR3 is TGTGCCAGCAGTTATACAGAATACTACGAGCAGTACTTC.